The rows below give T cell receptor beta chains drawn from one sample of a study of beta chain features in type 1 diabetes. Profiled with immunoSEQ multiplex PCR; TCRdb holds only in-frame clones, not every one. The table has 300,000 to 350,000 clones, 13% seen once; the top ten hold roughly 0.015%. The sample comprised naive CD4+ T cells from blood. All receptors come from a woman between 18 and 29 years old with type 1 diabetes. CDR3s include the opening cysteine and the closing phenylalanine or tryptophan. Fields, in order: J gene, V gene, D gene, clone size, CDR3 protein, CDR3 DNA. The D gene is left open where the match is weak. Some rows have no size entry. The others give once, few or many, or a class for an expanded clone.

J: TRBJ2-7
V: TRBV27
D: -
size: -
CDR3: CASRPQSPYEQYF
DNA: TGTGCCAGCAGACCACAGAGCCCTTACGAGCAGTACTTC

J: TRBJ1-1
V: TRBV18
D: TRBD1
size: -
CDR3: CASSLRPGQGTAEAFF
DNA: TGTGCCAGCTCACTCCGCCCGGGACAGGGAACGGCTGAAGCTTTCTTT

J: TRBJ2-3
V: TRBV5-1
D: TRBD1
size: few
CDR3: CASSFQGADTQYF
DNA: TGCGCCAGCAGCTTCCAGGGGGCAGATACGCAGTATTTT

J: TRBJ2-2
V: TRBV5-1
D: TRBD2
size: few
CDR3: CASATSDPTAGELFF
DNA: TGCGCCAGCGCGACTAGCGACCCGACCGCCGGGGAGCTGTTTTTT

J: TRBJ2-3
V: TRBV7-9
D: -
size: -
CDR3: CASSLGLADTQYF
DNA: TGTGCCAGCAGCCTTGGACTGGCAGATACGCAGTATTTT

J: TRBJ2-3
V: TRBV27
D: -
size: -
CDR3: CASSLSAGTRTDTQYF
DNA: TGTGCCAGCAGTCTCTCCGCCGGGACTCGTACAGATACGCAGTATTTT

J: TRBJ1-2
V: TRBV10-3
D: -
size: -
CDR3: CAISERTASVLGGYTF
DNA: TGTGCCATCAGTGAAAGGACAGCGTCGGTACTTGGGGGCTACACCTTC

J: TRBJ2-5
V: TRBV5-1
D: TRBD1
size: once
CDR3: CASSDPRQGGETQYF
DNA: TGCGCCAGCAGCGACCCCCGACAGGGTGGTGAGACCCAGTACTTC

J: TRBJ2-1
V: TRBV9
D: -
size: -
CDR3: CARELIKWSYNEQFF
DNA: TGTGCCAGGGAGTTGATCAAGTGGTCCTACAATGAGCAGTTCTTC

J: TRBJ2-4
V: TRBV21-1
D: -
size: few
CDR3: CASSQRANIQYF
DNA: TGTGCCAGCAGCCAGAGGGCAAACATTCAGTACTTC

J: TRBJ2-1
V: TRBV30
D: TRBD2
size: -
CDR3: CAWRVLAGGPHEQFF
DNA: TGTGCCTGGAGGGTACTAGCGGGAGGGCCCCATGAGCAGTTCTTC

J: TRBJ1-2
V: TRBV7-9
D: -
size: few
CDR3: CASSSHVGDYGYTF
DNA: TGTGCCAGCAGCTCTCACGTAGGGGACTATGGCTACACCTTC

J: TRBJ1-5
V: TRBV11-2
D: -
size: -
CDR3: CASSLVGSGRTEPQHF
DNA: TGTGCCAGCAGCTTAGTGGGGTCGGGGAGGACGGAGCCCCAGCATTTT

J: TRBJ1-2
V: TRBV27
D: -
size: few
CDR3: CASRGGSHGYTF
DNA: TGTGCCAGCAGAGGGGGATCCCATGGCTACACCTTC

J: TRBJ2-3
V: TRBV30
D: -
size: few
CDR3: CAWFGSTRFKFTDTQYF
DNA: TGTGCCTGGTTCGGGAGTACCAGATTTAAATTCACAGATACGCAGTATTTT

J: TRBJ2-1
V: TRBV19
D: TRBD2
size: -
CDR3: CASSWSTSGRAGAYNEQFF
DNA: TGTGCCAGTAGTTGGTCGACTAGCGGGAGGGCCGGTGCCTACAATGAGCAGTTCTTC

J: TRBJ2-7
V: TRBV19
D: -
size: -
CDR3: CASSINRNYEQYF
DNA: TGTGCCAGTAGTATAAACAGGAATTACGAGCAGTACTTC

J: TRBJ1-2
V: TRBV19
D: -
size: few
CDR3: CASSHLDSVNYGYTF
DNA: TGTGCCAGTAGCCACCTCGACTCGGTTAACTATGGCTACACCTTC

J: TRBJ2-1
V: TRBV18
D: -
size: few
CDR3: CASSQKAGNNEQFF
DNA: TGTGCCAGCTCACAGAAGGCGGGCAACAATGAGCAGTTCTTC

J: TRBJ1-1
V: TRBV20-1
D: -
size: few
CDR3: CSARRVRAFF
DNA: TGCAGTGCTAGGAGGGTGAGGGCTTTCTTT

J: TRBJ1-2
V: TRBV7-2
D: -
size: few
CDR3: CASSADSIYGYTF
DNA: TGTGCCAGCAGCGCGGACAGTATCTATGGCTACACCTTC

J: TRBJ2-1
V: TRBV18
D: TRBD2
size: few
CDR3: CASSAGTRGYNEQFF
DNA: TGTGCCAGCTCAGCCGGGACTAGAGGGTACAATGAGCAGTTCTTC

J: TRBJ2-2
V: TRBV11-2
D: -
size: few
CDR3: CASKPFSGNTGELFF
DNA: TGTGCCAGCAAGCCCTTTTCCGGGAACACCGGGGAGCTGTTTTTT

J: TRBJ2-3
V: TRBV4-1
D: TRBD2
size: few
CDR3: CASSHHGLAADTQYF
DNA: TGCGCCAGCAGCCATCATGGGCTAGCGGCAGATACGCAGTATTTT

J: TRBJ2-5
V: TRBV2
D: TRBD2
size: few
CDR3: CASKRERGETQYF
DNA: TGTGCCAGCAAGCGGGAGAGAGGAGAGACCCAGTACTTC

J: TRBJ2-7
V: TRBV9
D: TRBD2
size: -
CDR3: CASSVLAGGSEQYF
DNA: TGTGCCAGCAGCGTACTAGCGGGAGGATCCGAGCAGTACTTC

J: TRBJ2-2
V: TRBV5-1
D: -
size: -
CDR3: CASSLGSGTGELFF
DNA: TGCGCCAGCAGCTTGGGTAGCGGCACCGGGGAGCTGTTTTTT

J: TRBJ2-3
V: TRBV29-1
D: -
size: -
CDR3: CSTRPRLTDTQYF
DNA: TGCAGCACCAGACCTCGACTGACAGATACGCAGTATTTT

J: TRBJ1-5
V: TRBV7-9
D: -
size: few
CDR3: CASSSQVSNQPQHF
DNA: TGTGCCAGCAGCTCCCAGGTTAGCAATCAGCCCCAGCATTTT

J: TRBJ2-2
V: TRBV6-5
D: TRBD2
size: -
CDR3: CASSPGLGARRELFF
DNA: TGTGCCAGCAGTCCGGGACTAGGGGCTCGCCGGGAGCTGTTTTTT

J: TRBJ1-2
V: TRBV6-5
D: -
size: -
CDR3: CASSYQGSRHYGYTF
DNA: TGTGCCAGCAGTTACCAGGGCTCGCGGCACTATGGCTACACCTTC

J: TRBJ1-5
V: TRBV18
D: -
size: -
CDR3: CASSPRGLGQPQHF
DNA: TGTGCCAGCTCTCCCAGGGGCCTGGGTCAGCCCCAGCATTTT

J: TRBJ1-5
V: TRBV5-1
D: TRBD1
size: few
CDR3: CASSWTGSQPQHF
DNA: TGCGCCAGCAGCTGGACAGGGAGTCAGCCCCAGCATTTT

J: TRBJ1-4
V: TRBV5-6
D: -
size: -
CDR3: CASSRFDTWNEKLFF
DNA: TGTGCCAGCAGCCGATTTGACACATGGAATGAAAAACTGTTTTTT

J: TRBJ1-5
V: TRBV25-1
D: TRBD1
size: -
CDR3: CASTQGGAEPQHF
DNA: TGTGCCAGCACTCAGGGGGGCGCGGAGCCCCAGCATTTT

J: TRBJ2-1
V: TRBV7-2
D: -
size: -
CDR3: CASSLGGHNEQFF
DNA: TGTGCCAGCAGCTTAGGAGGGCACAATGAGCAGTTCTTC

J: TRBJ2-1
V: TRBV5-1
D: TRBD2
size: few
CDR3: CASSLVASGRDEQFF
DNA: TGCGCCAGCAGCTTGGTGGCTAGCGGGAGAGACGAGCAGTTCTTC

J: TRBJ2-3
V: TRBV7-2
D: TRBD1
size: few
CDR3: CASSQGADTQYF
DNA: TGTGCCAGCAGCCAGGGGGCAGATACGCAGTATTTT

J: TRBJ2-5
V: TRBV30
D: -
size: -
CDR3: CAWSIKTQYF
DNA: TGTGCCTGGAGTATTAAGACCCAGTACTTC

J: TRBJ2-1
V: TRBV5-1
D: -
size: -
CDR3: CASSPSPLADSYNEQFF
DNA: TGCGCCAGCAGCCCCTCCCCATTAGCGGACTCCTACAATGAGCAGTTCTTC

J: TRBJ1-5
V: TRBV7-8
D: TRBD1
size: few
CDR3: CASSLGTGVMQPQHF
DNA: TGTGCCAGCAGCCTAGGGACAGGGGTCATGCAGCCCCAGCATTTT

J: TRBJ2-1
V: TRBV28
D: -
size: -
CDR3: CASSFRSNEQFF
DNA: TGTGCCAGCAGTTTTAGGAGCAATGAGCAGTTCTTC

J: TRBJ1-2
V: TRBV29-1
D: -
size: -
CDR3: CSVSASSNYGYTF
DNA: TGCAGCGTCTCAGCGTCCTCTAACTATGGCTACACCTTC

J: TRBJ2-1
V: TRBV15
D: TRBD1
size: few
CDR3: CATSRSGTGPPYNEQFF
DNA: TGTGCCACCAGCAGATCTGGGACAGGGCCGCCCTACAATGAGCAGTTCTTC

J: TRBJ1-2
V: TRBV28
D: -
size: -
CDR3: CASSSGSYGYTF
DNA: TGTGCCAGCAGTTCAGGGTCCTATGGCTACACCTTC

J: TRBJ2-7
V: TRBV9
D: -
size: -
CDR3: CASSPDSGQYEQYF
DNA: TGTGCCAGCTCCCCGGACAGCGGACAATACGAGCAGTACTTC

J: TRBJ1-2
V: TRBV27
D: -
size: few
CDR3: CASSPLGQGRGYTF
DNA: TGTGCCAGCAGTCCCCTAGGGCAGGGCCGTGGCTACACCTTC

J: TRBJ1-4
V: TRBV27
D: -
size: few
CDR3: CASSATGIKKLFF
DNA: TGTGCCAGCAGTGCAACAGGGATTAAAAAACTGTTTTTT

J: TRBJ2-5
V: TRBV7-2
D: TRBD2
size: -
CDR3: CASSLGRTSGTRGETQYF
DNA: TGTGCCAGCAGCTTAGGTCGGACTAGCGGGACCCGGGGGGAGACCCAGTACTTC

J: TRBJ2-5
V: TRBV4-1
D: TRBD2
size: -
CDR3: CASSHLAGAETQYF
DNA: TGCGCCAGCAGCCATCTGGCGGGAGCTGAGACCCAGTACTTC

J: TRBJ2-2
V: TRBV7-9
D: TRBD2
size: -
CDR3: CASTSGRTNPGELFF
DNA: TGTGCCAGTACTAGCGGGAGAACTAATCCCGGGGAGCTGTTTTTT

J: TRBJ2-7
V: TRBV6-5
D: -
size: -
CDR3: CASSRTPNYEQYF
DNA: TGTGCCAGCAGCCGCACCCCTAACTACGAGCAGTACTTC

J: TRBJ2-2
V: TRBV10-1
D: TRBD2
size: -
CDR3: CASSDAGGTGELFF
DNA: TGCGCCAGCAGTGACGCGGGAGGGACCGGGGAGCTGTTTTTT

J: TRBJ2-7
V: TRBV5-6
D: TRBD1
size: -
CDR3: CASSLEATGVSYEQYF
DNA: TGTGCCAGCAGCTTGGAGGCGACAGGGGTCTCCTACGAGCAGTACTTC

J: TRBJ1-4
V: TRBV9
D: -
size: -
CDR3: CASSVEGGTNEKLFF
DNA: TGTGCCAGCAGCGTTGAAGGGGGAACTAATGAAAAACTGTTTTTT